This is a list of T cell receptor beta chains from one sample in a study of shared clonotypes between healthy human individuals. Using immunoSEQ multiplex PCR, the repertoire was profiled, and TCRdb retains in-frame clones only, with some absent. The sample consists of 2 million to 2.5 million clones, roughly 95% of them appearing once. The sequenced material came from naive CD4+ T cells sorted from blood. Every receptor here comes from a man between 18 and 35 years old in good health. Both conserved end residues are part of each CDR3. D genes are given only for firm matches. Size values are once, few and many counts, or a class for expanded clones, and some rows have none.

>once|TRBJ2-7|-|TRBV29-1
TGCAGCGTTGAAACGGCAGGGAAAAAATACGAGCAGTACTTC
CSVETAGKKYEQYF
>-|TRBJ2-7|-|TRBV5-1
TGCGCCAGCTCGTATGAGCGGTCAAGTTACGAGCAGTACTTC
CASSYERSSYEQYF
>-|TRBJ1-2|-|TRBV4-3
TGCGCCAGCAGCCAAGAATGGACCGGGCGCTCAATCTATGGCTACACCTTC
CASSQEWTGRSIYGYTF
>-|TRBJ1-3|-|TRBV18
TGTGCCAGCTCACCCGGGACTTACAGCTCTGGAAACACCATATATTTT
CASSPGTYSSGNTIYF
>-|TRBJ2-1|-|TRBV6-6
TGTGCCAGCAGTTACTCTGGGCTATACAATGAGCAGTTCTTC
CASSYSGLYNEQFF
>-|TRBJ2-7|TRBD2|TRBV7-9
TGTGCCAGCAGCTTATCCCCTTTAGCGGGAGAGAGGTACTTC
CASSLSPLAGERYF
>-|TRBJ2-7|TRBD1|TRBV19
TGTGCCAGTAGTACCGGGACAGGTACGCGGGAGCAGTACTTC
CASSTGTGTREQYF
>-|TRBJ2-2|-|TRBV9
TGTGCCAGCAGCGTAGATACAGGGCCAAACACCGGGGAGCTGTTTTTT
CASSVDTGPNTGELFF
>-|TRBJ1-6|TRBD1|TRBV19
TGTGCCAGTAGTCCATCGGGACAGGGGGGATCACCCCTCCACTTT
CASSPSGQGGSPLHF
>-|TRBJ2-1|TRBD2|TRBV30
TGTGCCTGGAGTGTGAGGGCGGGAGCTTACAATGAGCAGTTCTTC
CAWSVRAGAYNEQFF
>-|TRBJ2-7|-|TRBV2
TGTGCCAGCAGTCTCGACAGGCGGGGAGACGAGCAGTACTTC
CASSLDRRGDEQYF
>once|TRBJ1-1|-|TRBV11-3
TGTGCCAGCAGCTTAGGGTCGGAGAACACTGAAGCTTTCTTT
CASSLGSENTEAFF
>once|TRBJ2-4|-|TRBV5-1
TGCGCCAGCAGCTCCCAGGGAATTGGGAACGGAAACATTCAGTACTTC
CASSSQGIGNGNIQYF
>few|TRBJ1-2|-|TRBV10-3
TGTGCCATCAGTCCGACAGCTTCAAGGTATGGCTACACCTTC
CAISPTASRYGYTF
>-|TRBJ2-1|TRBD1|TRBV6-1
TGTGCCAGCATGAGGACAGGGACCAATGAGCAGTTCTTC
CASMRTGTNEQFF
>-|TRBJ2-3|-|TRBV11-2
TGTGCCAGCAGCTCGGACTTGCACGTTTTC
CASSSDLHVF
>-|TRBJ1-4|TRBD1|TRBV5-1
TGCGCCAGCAGCTACCAGGGGGGCGGCAATGAAAAACTGTTTTTT
CASSYQGGGNEKLFF
>-|TRBJ2-5|TRBD2|TRBV10-3
TGTGCCATCAGTGTTACTAGCGGCTATCAAGAGACCCAGTACTTC
CAISVTSGYQETQYF
>-|TRBJ1-5|TRBD1|TRBV14
TGTGCCAGCAGCCATACAGGGGGCAATCAGCCCCAGCATTTT
CASSHTGGNQPQHF
>once|TRBJ2-7|TRBD1|TRBV18
TGTGCCAGCTCACCAAACAGGGGGGCCTACGAGCAGTACTTC
CASSPNRGAYEQYF
>-|TRBJ2-3|TRBD1|TRBV9
TGTGCCAGCAGCCCCTTTTCGGGGACAGGGGGCTCGCCAGATACGCAGTATTTT
CASSPFSGTGGSPDTQYF
>-|TRBJ2-5|TRBD2|TRBV5-1
TGCGCCAGCAGCTTGGGCAGCGGGAGTATCCAAGAGACCCAGTACTTC
CASSLGSGSIQETQYF
>once|TRBJ1-5|-|TRBV19
TGTGCCAGTAGAGACAGCAATCAGCCCCAGCATTTT
CASRDSNQPQHF
>-|TRBJ1-2|TRBD1|TRBV10-1
TGCGCCAGCAGTGAGTCGGATTGGAGGGCAGGGGGCGCGGATGGCTACACCTTC
CASSESDWRAGGADGYTF
>-|TRBJ2-4|-|TRBV11-2
TGTGCCAGCAGCTTAGGGGGGGCCAAAAACATTCAGTACTTC
CASSLGGAKNIQYF
>-|TRBJ2-7|TRBD1|TRBV12-5
TGTGCTAGTGGTTTGGCCGAGAAAGGGGGCTTCGGGCACGAGCAGTACTTC
CASGLAEKGGFGHEQYF
>-|TRBJ2-1|TRBD2|TRBV9
TGTGCCAGCAGCTCAACCCTAGCGGGGGGTTACAATGAGCAGTTCTTC
CASSSTLAGGYNEQFF
>-|TRBJ1-3|-|TRBV7-9
TGTGCCAGCAGCTTAGCGAGGGACAATCCTGGAAACACCATATATTTT
CASSLARDNPGNTIYF
>-|TRBJ2-4|-|TRBV10-3
TGTGCCATCAGTGAGGACGTCAAAAACATTCAGTACTTC
CAISEDVKNIQYF
>once|TRBJ1-6|-|TRBV28
TGTGCCAGCAGTACGGACGGCACTAATTCACCCCTCCACTTT
CASSTDGTNSPLHF
>-|TRBJ2-7|-|TRBV6-6
TGTGCCAGCAGGAAGGGACAAGCCTACGAGCAGTACTTC
CASRKGQAYEQYF
>-|TRBJ2-1|TRBD2|TRBV2
TGTGCCAGCAGTCCCACTAGCGGGGTAGCCTACAATGAGCAGTTCTTC
CASSPTSGVAYNEQFF
>-|TRBJ1-2|TRBD1|TRBV19
TGTGCCAGTGCCCCCGGGACAGTTAACTATGGCTACACCTTC
CASAPGTVNYGYTF
>-|TRBJ1-2|-|TRBV2
TGTGCCAGCAGTGAGGGACCCCCCTATGGCTACACCTTC
CASSEGPPYGYTF
>-|TRBJ2-3|-|TRBV7-9
TGTGCCAGCAGCGTCGACGGGAGTGATACGCAGTATTTT
CASSVDGSDTQYF
>-|TRBJ1-1|-|TRBV19
TGTGCCAGTAGTTCGACAATGAACACTGAAGCTTTCTTT
CASSSTMNTEAFF
>-|TRBJ2-5|-|TRBV7-2
TGTGCCAGCAGCTTAGGGGGGATGGCCCAGTACTTC
CASSLGGMAQYF
>-|TRBJ1-3|TRBD1|TRBV5-1
TGCGCCAGCAGCCAGGGGACAGGGACTGGAAACACCATATATTTT
CASSQGTGTGNTIYF
>-|TRBJ2-7|TRBD2|TRBV25-1
TGTGCCAGCACGGGAGGGTCCGAGCAGTACTTC
CASTGGSEQYF
>-|TRBJ1-1|-|TRBV2
TGTGCCAGCAGCCTTCCAAGGGGGAACACTGAAGCTTTCTTT
CASSLPRGNTEAFF
>-|TRBJ1-5|TRBD1|TRBV10-3
TGTGCCATCAGCGCCGACAGGGGTGGAGGCTCTCAGCCCCAGCATTTT
CAISADRGGGSQPQHF
>-|TRBJ1-1|-|TRBV28
TGTGCCAGCAGTTTATACCGGAAAGCTTTCTTT
CASSLYRKAFF
>-|TRBJ2-1|TRBD2|TRBV7-2
TGTGCCAGCAGCTACACTAGCGGGAGCTACAATGAGCAGTTCTTC
CASSYTSGSYNEQFF
>-|TRBJ2-6|-|TRBV7-2
TGTGCCAGCCGGGGCAGGGCGATCGGGGCCAACGTCCTGACTTTC
CASRGRAIGANVLTF
>once|TRBJ1-5|-|TRBV19
TGTGCCAGTAGTAAAGGGAACTATCAGCCCCAGCATTTT
CASSKGNYQPQHF
>-|TRBJ2-5|TRBD2|TRBV4-1
TGCGCCAGCAGCTTCGTCCCCGGGACTAGCCGAGAGACCCAGTACTTC
CASSFVPGTSRETQYF
>-|TRBJ1-2|TRBD1|TRBV29-1
TGCAGCGATCGTCCCGGGACAGGGGCCGCCTATGGCTACACCTTC
CSDRPGTGAAYGYTF